Below, 13 T cell receptor beta chains from the same sample are listed, as sequenced in a study of T cells after yellow fever vaccination. MiXCR, applied by TCRdb to the 5' RACE reads, yields one record per CDR3 protein. The table includes hundreds of thousands of distinct CDR3 sequences, under 20% detected once. The sequences come from PBMCs, collected before the yellow fever booster vaccination. These receptor sequences come from a man aged 18-30 years who received the YFV17D yellow fever vaccine.

This clonotype was counted only a few times. V gene TRBV5-1 combines with J gene TRBJ2-5; D is possibly TRBD1 (6 bases). The CDR3 is made up of 14 amino acids. Germline CDR1 SGHRS, CDR2 YFSETQ. Trimming removed 2 bases at V and 1 base at J, with 9 bases between. The CDR3 protein is CASSFSGVQETQYF. Written as DNA, the CDR3 is TGCGCCAGCAGCTTTTCAGGGGTCCAAGAGACCCAGTACTTC.

In DNA, the CDR3 is TGTGCCAGCAGATATGACGGGAACACTGAAGCTTTCTTT. It translates to CASRYDGNTEAFF. This sequence joins TRBV12-3 or TRBV12-4 and TRBJ1-1; D not resolved. V was pared by 6 bases and J by 1 base, with 9 bases between. The CDR3 runs 13 residues.

This clonotype was seen only a few times. The chain recombines TRBV6-2 or TRBV6-3 with TRBJ1-5; 10 bases are a match to TRBD1. Unmatched junction bases numbered 10, after V lost 5 bases and J lost 6 bases. CDR1 is MNHEY, CDR2 SVGEGT, per germline. This CDR3 is built from 16 residues. In nucleotides, the CDR3 is TGTGCCAGCAGTAGGTCCTCGGGACAGGGGAGTCAGCCCCAGCATTTT. Its translation is CASSRSSGQGSQPQHF.

This clonotype has a handful of counts. V usage is TRBV4-1 and J usage is TRBJ2-2, with unresolved D. Between the trimmed V and J ends, which lost 3 bases and 8 bases, there was a span of 7 bases. This CDR3 comprises 12 residues. Germline CDR1 is MGHRA and CDR2 is YSYEKL. For the CDR3, the DNA is TGCGCCAGCAGCCACCCGGTGGGGGAGCTGTTTTTT. Amino acid sequence: CASSHPVGELFF.

This clonotype was picked up one time. The rearrangement joins TRBV5-1 to TRBJ2-7, with D tentatively TRBD2 (5 bases). The CDR3 is made up of 13 amino acids. Germline V lookup: CDR1 SGHRS, CDR2 YFSETQ. V was trimmed by 3 bases and J by 7 bases, leaving 14 bases between them. The CDR3 coding sequence is TGCGCCAGCAGCTCAGTACCGACGGGGGAGCAGTACGTC. Residues: CASSSVPTGEQYV.

The J gene is TRBJ2-4, the V gene TRBV19; D not resolved. Trimming took off 4 bases at V and 0 bases at J, with 16 bases between the two ends. Looked up from germline, CDR1 is LNHDA and CDR2 is SQIVND (reference sequence). CDR3 length: 17 residues. The CDR3 bases are TGTGCCAGTAGTAGAGACCCGCCGCCCTTAGCCAAAAACATTCAGTACTTC. Translated, it gives CASSRDPPPLAKNIQYF. The full variable domain, with the rest looked up from reference TRBV19 and TRBJ2-4, is DGGITQSPKYLFRKEGQNVTLSCEQNLNHDAMYWYRQDPGQGLRLIYYSQIVNDFQKGDIAEGYSVSREKKESFPLTVTSAQKNPTAFYLCASSRDPPPLAKNIQYFGAGTRLSVL.

This clonotype has just a few counts. The CDR3 coding sequence is TGTGCCAGCAATGTGACCAAACCCCGACTTTACGAGCAGTACTTC. Amino acids: CASNVTKPRLYEQYF. J is TRBJ2-7 and V is TRBV5-8; D call uncertain. CDR1 and CDR2 from the germline V gene are SGHTS and YDEGEE. The CDR3 has 15 amino acids. The germline V and J ends were trimmed by 6 bases and 4 bases, with 20 bases remaining between them.

The chain joins TRBV7-2 to TRBJ2-2; 9 positions match TRBD2. The germline CDR1 and CDR2 sequences are SGHTA and FQGNSA. The CDR3 runs to 15 residues. V dropped 5 bases and J dropped 4; count of bases not matched to a gene: 5. CDR3 DNA: TGTGCCAGCAGCCTTTTAGCGGGGGCCACCGGGGAGCTGTTTTTT. It codes for CASSLLAGATGELFF.

This clonotype has just a few counts. The CDR3 DNA reads TGTGCCAGCAGTTACTATCGTAGCAATCAGCCCCAGCATTTT. It yields the protein CASSYYRSNQPQHF. This rearrangement joins TRBV6-5 to TRBJ1-5; D is unclear. The CDR3 has 14 residues. V was cut by 1 base and J by 0 bases, with 4 bases left in between. Germline lookup yields CDR1 MNHEY and CDR2 SVGAGI.

This sequence joins TRBV6-2 or TRBV6-3 and TRBJ1-1; D remains unclear. CDR1 and CDR2 from the germline V gene are MNHEY and SVGEGT. The CDR3 has 12 residues. Trimming removed 5 bases from V and 5 bases from J, with 9 bases in between. The CDR3 nucleotides are TGTGCCAGCAGTCTCGCGTTGACTGAAGCTTTCTTT. Protein sequence: CASSLALTEAFF.

The gene calls are TRBV5-6 and TRBJ2-7, with D unclear. This CDR3 spans 16 amino acids. Looked up from germline, CDR1 is SGHDT and CDR2 is YYEEEE. The V end was cut by 4 bases, the J end by 1 base, with 18 bases between. The CDR3 region has the DNA TGTGCCAGCAGCCAGTCTGGCGGAATCCTATCCTACGAGCAGTACGTC. Amino acid sequence: CASSQSGGILSYEQYV.

This chain connects TRBV6-1 to TRBJ2-7, with 7 bases fitting TRBD1. This CDR3 is built from 14 residues. Trimming removed 2 bases from V and 6 bases from J; junction bases left unmatched: 7. In germline, CDR1 is MNHNS, CDR2 SASEGT. The CDR3 loop reads CASSERDRVGEQYF. The CDR3 DNA sequence: TGTGCCAGCAGTGAACGTGACAGGGTGGGCGAGCAGTACTTC.

The chain carries TRBV10-3 and TRBJ2-1, with 9 bases lining up with TRBD2. V was clipped by 6 bases and J by 5 bases; unmatched bases: 8. Germline assignment: CDR1 ENHRY and CDR2 SYGVKD. This CDR3 is built from 15 residues. The DNA for the CDR3 is TGTGCCATCAGCCCCAACAGCGGGGGGCACAATGAGCAGTTCTTC. Residues: CAISPNSGGHNEQFF.